A single T cell receptor (beta chain) is shown here with its context. Its antigen is not known. These data are taken from a study of T cell responses to AZD1222 COVID-19 vaccine. Study summary: Second-dose recipients at about 4 or about 12 weeks were treated as one pooled group.

Repertoires were generated with immunoSEQ multiplex PCR, while TCRdb's copy carries only in-frame clones and drops some. The data hold about 150,000 clones, with approximately 90% observed a single time. Points from the study as a whole: Samples come after the peak T cell response, not at day 14. Spike-specific TCR breadth rose after two AZD1222 doses, and depth rose as well.

The sequence was collected from an adult in good health. The sequencing used peripheral blood, collected on day 0 of AZD1222 vaccination.

The CDR3 DNA reads as TGTGCCAGCAGCCCTCTAGCGGGGTATGACAGCACAGATACGCAGTATTTT. It translates to CASSPLAGYDSTDTQYF. The rearrangement joins TRBV7-6 to TRBJ2-3; 9 positions agree with TRBD2. Trimming took 5 bases from V and 0 from J; bases not matched to a gene: 9. The V gene's germline CDR1 is SGHVS and CDR2 FNYEAQ. The CDR3 has 17 amino acids. Based on the CDR3 plus reference TRBV7-6 and TRBJ2-3, the full variable domain is GAGVSQSPRYKVTKRGQDVALRCDPISGHVSLYWYRQALGQGPEFLTYFNYEAQQDKSGLPNDRFSAERPEGSISTLTIQRTEQRDSAMYRCASSPLAGYDSTDTQYFGPGTRLTVL.